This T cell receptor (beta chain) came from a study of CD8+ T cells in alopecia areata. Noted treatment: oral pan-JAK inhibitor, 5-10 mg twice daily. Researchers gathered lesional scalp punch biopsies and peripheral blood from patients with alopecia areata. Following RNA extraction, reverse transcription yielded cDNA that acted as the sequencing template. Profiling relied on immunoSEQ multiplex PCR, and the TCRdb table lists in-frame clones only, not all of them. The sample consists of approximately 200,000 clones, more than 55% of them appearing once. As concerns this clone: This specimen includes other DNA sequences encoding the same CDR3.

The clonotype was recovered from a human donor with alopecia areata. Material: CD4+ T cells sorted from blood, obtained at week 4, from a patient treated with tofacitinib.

CDR3 sequence (DNA): TGCGCCAGCAGATGGACTAGCGGGAGTGGAGATACGCAGTATTTT. Amino acids: CASRWTSGSGDTQYF. The chain is built from TRBV5-1 and TRBJ2-3, with 13 positions matching TRBD2. This CDR3 region has 15 residues. Trimming at V came to 5 bases and at J to 5 bases, leaving 5 bases not matched to a gene. Germline loops: CDR1 SGHRS, CDR2 YFSETQ.